A single sample gave rise to the 18 T cell receptor beta chains below, sequenced in a study of shared clonotypes between healthy human individuals. Here immunoSEQ multiplex PCR was the method, and the copy in TCRdb shows in-frame clones only, minus some. Among about 980,000 clones listed, about 80% were seen once. Material for sequencing was memory CD4+ T cells sorted from blood. Subset described: CD45RA-negative fraction. Every receptor here comes from a man between 18 and 35 years old in good health.

This chain connects TRBV6-5 to TRBJ1-5; 10 bases line up with TRBD1. V was clipped by 2 bases and J by 6 bases; unmatched bases: 7. The CDR3 extends over 16 amino acids. Germline CDR1 is MNHEY and CDR2 is SVGAGI. The CDR3 region has the DNA TGTGCCAGCAGTTACGCCGGGACAGGGGCTTCTCAGCCCCAGCATTTT. Translating it yields CASSYAGTGASQPQHF.

In this sample, this clone turned up once. The V call is TRBV5-1, the J call TRBJ2-5, with TRBD2 as a possible D gene (7 bases). In germline, CDR1 is SGHRS, CDR2 YFSETQ. The CDR3 has 13 residues. V was cut by 3 bases and J by 5 bases, with 11 bases left in between. The CDR3 sequence: CASSSRGGETQYF. The DNA for the CDR3 is TGCGCCAGCAGCTCCAGGGGAGGGGAGACCCAGTACTTC.

This chain connects TRBV15 to TRBJ1-6; TRBD1 might be the D (6 bases). Germline V lookup: CDR1 LNHNV, CDR2 YYDKDF (reference sequence). The CDR3 has 16 residues. V gave up 0 bases and J gave up 11 bases, with 17 bases separating them. CDR3 sequence (DNA): TGTGCCACCAGCAGAGATAGTATTGGGGGGCCGCCACCCCTCCACTTT. Protein product: CATSRDSIGGPPPLHF.

Notes on this clone: This specimen includes other DNA sequences encoding the same CDR3. The CDR3 is CASSAFYEQYF. The CDR3 DNA reads TGTGCCAGCAGTGCCTTCTACGAGCAGTACTTC. The rearrangement links TRBV25-1 to TRBJ2-7; D is undetermined. CDR1 is MGHDK and CDR2 is SYGVNS in the germline V gene. The V end lost 4 bases, the J end lost 3 bases, and 4 bases lay between the germline ends. The CDR3 spans 11 residues.

J is TRBJ2-7 and V is TRBV7-6; D is unresolved. This CDR3 is 15 amino acids long. Germline CDR1 reads SGHVS; CDR2 reads FNYEAQ. V was shortened by 1 base and J by 2 bases, with 12 bases between the two germline ends. CDR3 DNA: TGTGCCAGCAGCTTAGGGTCGGTAGGGACCTACGAGCAGTACTTC. Translating gives CASSLGSVGTYEQYF.

The chain's CDR3 is CASSSRTSEDTQYF. CDR3 in DNA: TGTGCCAGCAGCTCTCGGACTAGCGAGGATACGCAGTATTTT. The gene calls are TRBV5-4 and TRBJ2-3, with 9 positions matching TRBD2. The CDR3 sequence is 14 residues long. Per germline, CDR1 SGHNT and CDR2 YYREEE (reference sequence). Trimming removed 3 bases from V and 6 bases from J; junction bases left unmatched: 5.

V is TRBV7-2 and J is TRBJ2-7; D is ambiguous. Germline V gives CDR1 SGHTA, CDR2 FQGNSA. The CDR3 runs 15 residues. Trimming shortened V by 0 bases and J by 3 bases, and 12 bases separated the two germline ends. CDR3 nucleotides: TGTGCCAGCAGCTTAGCAGGGAACGGCATCTACGAGCAGTACTTC. Translating gives CASSLAGNGIYEQYF.

The V gene is TRBV18, the J gene TRBJ1-3; a possible D gene is TRBD1 (5 bases). The CDR3 has 14 residues. Germline V CDR1 and CDR2: KGHSH, LQKENI. V lost 6 bases, J lost 2 bases, and 11 bases lay in between. The CDR3 sequence: CASSQGGAGNTIYF. DNA for the CDR3: TGTGCCAGCTCTCAGGGAGGCGCTGGAAACACCATATATTTT. The entire variable domain, with the rest obtained from reference TRBV18 and TRBJ1-3, is as follows: NAGVMQNPRHLVRRRGQEARLRCSPMKGHSHVYWYRQLPEEGLKFMVYLQKENIIDESGMPKERFSAEFPKEGPSILRIQQVVRGDSAAYFCASSQGGAGNTIYFGEGSWLTVV.

The genes are TRBV27 and TRBJ2-5; TRBD1 aligns across 8 bases. The CDR3 is made up of 22 amino acids. V dropped 6 bases and J dropped 0; count of bases not matched to a gene: 27. Germline CDR1 MNHEY, CDR2 SMNVEV (reference sequence). The CDR3 loop is CASSSRDGQGTNKELYQETQYF. The CDR3 DNA sequence: TGTGCCAGCAGCTCCCGGGATGGACAGGGTACAAACAAAGAATTGTACCAAGAGACCCAGTACTTC.

This chain connects TRBV14 to TRBJ1-4; D possibly corresponds to TRBD1 (6 bases). Germline CDR1 reads SGHDN; CDR2 reads FVKESK. Trimming removed 0 bases from V and 4 bases from J, with 9 bases in between. The CDR3 covers 15 residues. The CDR3 nucleotides are TGTGCCAGCAGCCAAGATACAGGGATTAATGAAAAACTGTTTTTT. It specifies CASSQDTGINEKLFF.

This clone was counted at least ten times. The rearrangement uses TRBV5-1 and TRBJ2-2; D unresolved. V lost 0 bases and J lost 4, with 7 bases in between. Germline V gene lookup returns CDR1 SGHRS and CDR2 YFSETQ. CDR3 length: 14 amino acids. Here the CDR3 reads CASSLGLSTGELFF. CDR3 bases: TGCGCCAGCAGCTTGGGTCTGTCCACCGGGGAGCTGTTTTTT.

Only one count was recorded for this clone. V gene TRBV27 combines with J gene TRBJ2-3; D possibly matches TRBD1 or TRBD2 (6 bases each). Germline-derived CDR1 and CDR2 are MNHEY and SMNVEV (reference sequence). V was trimmed by 7 bases and J by 5 bases, leaving 22 bases between them. The CDR3 contains 16 residues. DNA of the CDR3: TGTGCCAGCAACCTCGAACGGGGGCCATGGAGAGATACGCAGTATTTT. Translating it yields CASNLERGPWRDTQYF.

This clone turned up a few times. The chain employs TRBV30 and TRBJ1-1; TRBD1 matches 9 bases. The CDR3 has 13 residues. V trimming: 5 bases; J trimming: 5 bases; junction bases outside the gene matches: 6. Germline assignment: CDR1 GTSNPN and CDR2 SVGIG (reference sequence). CDR3 sequence reads: CAWERQGGTEAFF. The CDR3 DNA reads TGTGCCTGGGAAAGACAGGGGGGGACTGAAGCTTTCTTT.

The J gene is TRBJ2-2, the V gene TRBV29-1; D possibly corresponds to TRBD1 (5 bases). V lost 6 bases to trimming and J lost 6 bases, with 14 bases between them. Germline-derived CDR1 and CDR2 are SQVTM and ANQGSEA. CDR3 length: 13 residues. Here the CDR3 DNA reads TGCAGCGTAAACCAGGGTTATTCCGGGGAGCTGTTTTTT. Amino acids: CSVNQGYSGELFF.

The rearrangement links TRBV2 to TRBJ1-5, with D unclear. Per germline, CDR1 SNHLY and CDR2 FYNNEI. The CDR3 consists of 12 residues. Trimming stripped 4 bases from V and 7 bases from J, with 8 bases between. The CDR3 is CASSVSLQPQHF. CDR3 nucleotide sequence: TGTGCCAGCAGTGTGTCCCTGCAGCCCCAGCATTTT.

This clone has more than one count but fewer than ten. The chain uses TRBV5-1 and TRBJ1-6; 7 bases line up with TRBD1. This CDR3 contains 13 residues. J was trimmed by 8 bases and V by 5 bases; bases with no gene match: 4. Germline values: CDR1 SGHRS, CDR2 YFSETQ. As DNA, the CDR3 is TGCGCCAGCAGGGGGACAGTGGATTCACCCCTCCACTTT. This sequence encodes CASRGTVDSPLHF. Full variable domain (rest looked up from reference TRBV5-1 and TRBJ1-6): KAGVTQTPRYLIKTRGQQVTLSCSPISGHRSVSWYQQTPGQGLQFLFEYFSETQRNKGNFPGRFSGRQFSNSRSEMNVSTLELGDSALYLCASRGTVDSPLHFGNGTRLTVT.

The rearrangement joins TRBV25-1 to TRBJ2-2, with 9 bases matching TRBD2. Germline CDR1 MGHDK, CDR2 SYGVNS. The CDR3 runs to 16 residues. V gave up 5 bases and J gave up 0 bases; unmatched junction bases: 4. The CDR3 DNA is TGTGCCAGCAGTCCCGCGGGAGGGCCGAACACCGGGGAGCTGTTTTTT. This codes for CASSPAGGPNTGELFF.

The J gene is TRBJ2-7, the V gene TRBV7-9; D uncertain. The germline V and J ends were trimmed by 5 bases and 4 bases, with 18 bases remaining between them. The germline V gene encodes CDR1 SEHNR and CDR2 FQNEAQ (reference sequence). The CDR3 totals 15 residues. The CDR3 DNA follows: TGTGCCAGCAGCCTCTCCGGAATCCTCACTTACGAGCAGTACTTC. Amino acids: CASSLSGILTYEQYF.